This T cell receptor beta chain was identified in a study of T cell repertoires in cytomegalovirus infection. Overall study: Public TCR beta signatures marked donors with CMV infection and the matching HLA.

The CDR3 is made up of 15 amino acids. Between the trimmed V and J ends, which lost 0 bases and 1 base, there was a span of 10 bases. Germline CDR1 and CDR2: SGHRS and YFSETQ. TCRdb re-called the reads with MiXCR, one entry per CDR3 protein. The top ten hold over 13% of the sample, which has 250,000 to 300,000 distinct CDR3 sequences, around 9% seen once. Broader study findings: Of the TCR beta families, the public ones yielded a cumulative frequency that identified carriers of CMV plus the relevant HLA. HLA-C-restricted TCR beta clonotypes specific for CMV led the ex vivo response.

This clonotype has a handful of counts. The antigen is not known. J is TRBJ2-5 and V is TRBV5-1; D unclear. This clonotype was sampled from a human donor in good health (CMV status not recorded). Some clones in this sample may be carry-over from other donors' samples. Material for sequencing was PBMCs. CDR3 sequence reads: CASSLGTVVQETQYF. The CDR3 DNA reads as TGCGCCAGCAGCTTGGGAACAGTAGTCCAAGAGACCCAGTACTTC.